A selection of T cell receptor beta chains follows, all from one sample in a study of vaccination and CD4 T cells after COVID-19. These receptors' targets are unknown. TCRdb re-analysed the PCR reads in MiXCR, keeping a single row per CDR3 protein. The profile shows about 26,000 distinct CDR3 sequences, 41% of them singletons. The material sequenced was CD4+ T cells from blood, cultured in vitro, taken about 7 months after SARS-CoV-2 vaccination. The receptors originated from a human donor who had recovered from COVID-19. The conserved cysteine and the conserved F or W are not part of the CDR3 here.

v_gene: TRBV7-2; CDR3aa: ASSPGGESYEQY
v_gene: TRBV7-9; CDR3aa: ASSLREGPQH
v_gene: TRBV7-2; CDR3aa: ASRHTSVEETQY
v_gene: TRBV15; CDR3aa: ATSTPGFNYGYT
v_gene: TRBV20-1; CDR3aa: SAREHPNTGELF
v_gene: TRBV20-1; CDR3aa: SARQENTEAF
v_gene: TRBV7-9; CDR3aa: ASSLGGRGYEQY
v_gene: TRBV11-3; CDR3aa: ASSVSAGVGYEQY
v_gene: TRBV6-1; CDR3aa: ASSPGGDYGYT
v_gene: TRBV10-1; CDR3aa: ASSEDQSYEQY
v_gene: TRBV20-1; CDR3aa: SARVSGGQETQY
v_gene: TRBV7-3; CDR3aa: ASSSSGNSGNTIY
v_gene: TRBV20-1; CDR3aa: SARETSRNIQY
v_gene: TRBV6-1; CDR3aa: ASSATGFGSNQPQH
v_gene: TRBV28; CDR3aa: ASIPGGPGNQPQH
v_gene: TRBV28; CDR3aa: ASSSGRIGYT
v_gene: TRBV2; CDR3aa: ASSETSGRLETQY